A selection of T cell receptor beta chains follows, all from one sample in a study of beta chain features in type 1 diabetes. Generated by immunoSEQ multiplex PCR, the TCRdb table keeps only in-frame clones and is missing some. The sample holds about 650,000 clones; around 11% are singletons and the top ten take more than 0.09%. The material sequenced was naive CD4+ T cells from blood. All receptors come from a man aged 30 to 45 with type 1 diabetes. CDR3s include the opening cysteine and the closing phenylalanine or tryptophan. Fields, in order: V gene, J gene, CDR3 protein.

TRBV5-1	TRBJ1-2	CASSRTQGNYGYTF
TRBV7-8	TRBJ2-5	CASSSLRGETQYF
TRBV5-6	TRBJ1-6	CASSLLSGQQHSPLHF
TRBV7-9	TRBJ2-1	CASSLGAGMNEQFF
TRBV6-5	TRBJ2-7	CASSSGTGYEQYF
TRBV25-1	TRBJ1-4	CASSVMGAQSTNEKLFF
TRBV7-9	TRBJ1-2	CASSLHEPFYGYTF
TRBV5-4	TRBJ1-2	CASSFPGKAYGYTF
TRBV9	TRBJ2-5	CASSAVTGYQETQYF
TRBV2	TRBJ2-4	CASSYQNIQYF
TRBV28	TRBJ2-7	CASSGTLTYEQYF
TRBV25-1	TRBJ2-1	CASSEERGGAVFNEQFF
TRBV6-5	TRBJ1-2	CASSYSSPGERGYTF
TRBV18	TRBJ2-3	CASSPQTSGTGGDTQYF
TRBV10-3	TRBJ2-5	CAISAFSGGPETQYF
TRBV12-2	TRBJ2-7	CARTDRRNFYEQYF
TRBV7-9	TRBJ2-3	CASSAGAVSRTDTQYF
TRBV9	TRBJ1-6	CASSVARNSPLHF
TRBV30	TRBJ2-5	CAWSVTGQGVGETQYF
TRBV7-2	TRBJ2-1	CASSLLAGEYNEQFF
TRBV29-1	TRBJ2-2	CSFSSPGQGASGELFF
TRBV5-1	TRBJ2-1	CASSFGQGSWDEQFF
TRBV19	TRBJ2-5	CASSRQGRETQYF
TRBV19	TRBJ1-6	CASSLRVFYNSPLHF
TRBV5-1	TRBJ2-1	CASSLGLAGGPPSYNEQFF
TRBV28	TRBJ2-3	CASSLIQGTSTDTQYF
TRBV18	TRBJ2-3	CASSPPRGHTDTQYF
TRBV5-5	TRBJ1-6	CASSWDGSPLHF
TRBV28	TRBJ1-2	CASSLGTGHEGYTF